These 23 T cell receptor beta chains share one sample of origin, sequenced in a study of shared clonotypes between healthy human individuals. Sequencing was performed with immunoSEQ multiplex PCR; in TCRdb, only in-frame clones are kept and a portion is missing. Among hundreds of thousands of clones listed, almost 97% were seen once. The sample was naive CD4+ T cells sorted from blood. The subset is: CD45RA+ positively selected. These receptors came from a woman aged 30 to 39 in good health.

V and J are TRBV28 and TRBJ2-7; 11 bases match TRBD2. CDR3 length equals 15 residues. With 6 bases clipped from V and 3 bases from J, the junction kept 7 bases outside the gene matches. Germline values: CDR1 MDHEN, CDR2 SYDVKM. The CDR3 loop is CASRLLTSGIYEQYF. The CDR3, as DNA: TGTGCCAGCAGACTACTGACTAGCGGGATCTACGAGCAGTACTTC.

The rearrangement links TRBV5-1 to TRBJ2-7; 11 nucleotides match TRBD1. Germline values: CDR1 SGHRS, CDR2 YFSETQ. Trimming removed 0 bases from V and 4 bases from J; junction bases left unmatched: 6. The CDR3 contains 16 residues. In DNA form, the CDR3 reads TGCGCCAGCAGCTTGGAAGGACAGGGGGCAGGGTACGAGCAGTACTTC. It specifies CASSLEGQGAGYEQYF.

The rearrangement joins TRBV30 to TRBJ1-1; D is undetermined. This CDR3 is built from 14 residues. In germline, CDR1 is GTSNPN, CDR2 SVGIG (reference sequence). Trimming took off 0 bases at V and 2 bases at J, with 10 bases between the two ends. CDR3 sequence reads: CAWSVRQLNTEAFF. The CDR3 DNA follows: TGTGCCTGGAGTGTACGTCAACTAAACACTGAAGCTTTCTTT.

The genes are TRBV10-3 and TRBJ2-3; 13 bases match TRBD2. V was pared by 5 bases and J by 5 bases, with 4 bases of the junction left unmatched. The CDR3 has 15 residues. The germline CDR1 and CDR2 sequences are ENHRY and SYGVKD. The CDR3 sequence: CAISPGLAGVDTQYF. The CDR3 bases are TGTGCCATCAGTCCAGGACTAGCGGGAGTAGATACGCAGTATTTT.

The genes are TRBV7-8 and TRBJ1-5; 7 bases fit TRBD1. Germline V gene data show CDR1 as SGHVS and CDR2 as FQNEAQ. The CDR3 has 16 amino acids. V lost 4 bases, J lost 5 bases, and 11 bases stayed unmatched. This CDR3 reads CASSSRFGGGDQPQHF. CDR3 in DNA: TGTGCCAGCAGCTCCCGGTTTGGAGGGGGCGATCAGCCCCAGCATTTT.

The chain is built from TRBV12-5 and TRBJ2-7; 10 nucleotides agree with TRBD1. J gave up 5 bases and V 5 bases, and 6 bases lay outside the gene matches. Germline CDR1 reads LGHNT; CDR2 reads FRNRAP. The CDR3 has 14 residues. The CDR3, as DNA: TGTGCTAGTGGTACCGGGACAGGGGTCAACGAGCAGTACTTC. As protein: CASGTGTGVNEQYF.

The V call is TRBV5-1, the J call TRBJ2-1, with D possibly being TRBD2 (6 bases). The CDR3 sequence is 13 residues long. The V end lost 1 base, the J end lost 6 bases, and 8 bases lay between the germline ends. Germline V gene lookup returns CDR1 SGHRS and CDR2 YFSETQ. The CDR3 sequence: CASSLSLANEQFF. Here the CDR3 DNA reads TGCGCCAGCAGCTTGTCACTAGCCAATGAGCAGTTCTTC.

The chain recombines TRBV2 with TRBJ2-6; tentatively, D is TRBD2 (6 bases). Germline loops: CDR1 SNHLY, CDR2 FYNNEI. CDR3 size: 14 residues. V was shortened by 7 bases and J by 2 bases, with 9 bases between the two germline ends. The CDR3 bases are TGTGCCAGCATTAGGGAGGCTGGGGCCAACGTCCTGACTTTC. As protein: CASIREAGANVLTF.

The chain has TRBV28 and TRBJ1-1, with D unclear. The germline V gene encodes CDR1 MDHEN and CDR2 SYDVKM. V was shortened by 7 bases and J by 0 bases, with 0 bases between the two germline ends. This CDR3 has 10 amino acids. The chain's CDR3 is CASMNTEAFF. CDR3 coding DNA: TGTGCCAGCATGAACACTGAAGCTTTCTTT.

The chain carries TRBV7-9 and TRBJ1-4; no clear D gene. The CDR3 covers 13 residues. Trimming removed 1 base from V and 8 bases from J, with 8 bases in between. Germline V CDR1 and CDR2: SEHNR, FQNEAQ (reference sequence). Here the CDR3 DNA reads TGTGCCAGCAGCTTAGACCGACGCGAAAAACTGTTTTTT. Its protein product is CASSLDRREKLFF.

This clone was counted once. This sequence joins TRBV7-5 and TRBJ2-1; the DNA was not used to check the table's D call, TRBD1. TRBV7-5 is flagged as a pseudogene. The CDR3 has 16 residues. CDR3 in DNA: TGTGTCAGAAGCCAGGGGCCAGCCCACTCCTACAATGAGCAGTTCTTC. Its protein is CVRSQGPAHSYNEQFF.

The rearrangement joins TRBV14 to TRBJ2-7; 9 bases fit TRBD2. The trim removed 4 bases at V and 0 bases at J, leaving 10 bases unmatched. The CDR3 is 17 amino acids. The germline gives CDR1 SGHDN, CDR2 FVKESK. The CDR3 is CASSRRPTSGNSYEQYF. CDR3 sequence (DNA): TGTGCCAGCAGCCGCCGCCCGACTAGCGGAAACTCCTACGAGCAGTACTTC.

The chain is built from TRBV5-6 and TRBJ2-3; 7 nucleotides line up with TRBD1. Germline V lookup: CDR1 SGHDT, CDR2 YYEEEE. The CDR3 spans 17 residues. The trim removed 0 bases at V and 0 bases at J, leaving 7 bases unmatched. This CDR3 is CASSLGLWDSSTDTQYF. The CDR3 nucleotides read TGTGCCAGCAGCTTGGGTTTGTGGGACAGCAGCACAGATACGCAGTATTTT.

The rearrangement joins TRBV5-1 to TRBJ2-7; 8 nucleotides match TRBD1. The CDR3 is 16 residues long. Germline trimming cut 4 bases from V and 1 base from J; bases unmatched to any gene: 10. CDR1 and CDR2 from the germline V gene are SGHRS and YFSETQ. CDR3 nucleotide sequence: TGCGCCAGCAGCCTAGGACAGGGCGAAGGATCCTACGAGCAGTACTTC. Translation: CASSLGQGEGSYEQYF.

The CDR3 bases are TGTGCCAGCAGCGACCCCGGACAGGCCACCGAGCAGTTCTTC. It is translated as CASSDPGQATEQFF. The chain is built from TRBV7-9 and TRBJ2-1, with 7 positions matching TRBD1. CDR1 is SEHNR, CDR2 FQNEAQ, per germline (reference sequence). The CDR3 has 14 amino acids. With V trimmed by 5 bases and J by 10 bases, 11 bases remained unmatched.

The chain uses TRBV11-2 and TRBJ2-7; TRBD2 agrees at 10 bases. V shed 3 bases, J shed 0 bases, and the junction held 2 bases outside the gene matches. Germline CDR1 reads SGHAT; CDR2 reads FQNNGV. The CDR3 has 15 residues. CDR3 region: CASSFTSGNSYEQYF. For the CDR3, the DNA is TGTGCCAGCAGCTTTACTAGCGGGAACTCCTACGAGCAGTACTTC.

This clone was counted a few times. The chain has TRBV4-2 and TRBJ1-1; 7 bases align to TRBD1. CDR3 size: 15 residues. Looked up from germline, CDR1 is LGHNA and CDR2 is YNFKEQ. The junction had 7 bases not matched to a gene; V was cut back by 2 bases and J by 4 bases. CDR3 sequence (DNA): TGTGCCAGCAGCCAATACAGGGGTGGTGGCACTGAAGCTTTCTTT. Amino acids: CASSQYRGGGTEAFF.

The CDR3 nucleotides read TGTGCCTCCTACGGACAGGGGGTATACGAGCAGTACTTC. This gives the protein CASYGQGVYEQYF. V gene TRBV28 combines with J gene TRBJ2-7; 10 nucleotides match TRBD1. The trim removed 11 bases at V and 4 bases at J, leaving 8 bases unmatched. This CDR3 is 13 amino acids long. Germline V gene lookup returns CDR1 MDHEN and CDR2 SYDVKM.

The CDR3, as DNA: TGTGCCACCCGGGACGACTCCTACAATGAGCAGTTCTTC. It specifies CATRDDSYNEQFF. The chain joins TRBV28 to TRBJ2-1; D tentatively reads TRBD1 or TRBD2 (5 bases each). Per the germline V gene, CDR1 is MDHEN and CDR2 is SYDVKM. V lost 10 bases and J 0 bases, leaving 10 bases between the germline ends. This CDR3 spans 13 amino acids.

The rearrangement joins TRBV6-1 to TRBJ2-5; D may be TRBD1 (5 bases). Germline V CDR1 and CDR2: MNHNS, SASEGT. This CDR3 contains 13 residues. V dropped 5 bases and J dropped 1 base, with 8 bases sitting between them. CDR3 sequence: CASSRQTQETQYF. CDR3 DNA: TGTGCCAGCAGTCGACAGACCCAAGAGACCCAGTACTTC.

The chain carries TRBV7-9 and TRBJ2-7; D may be TRBD1 (5 bases). This CDR3 comprises 14 residues. Looked up from germline, CDR1 is SEHNR and CDR2 is FQNEAQ (reference sequence). The germline V and J ends were trimmed by 0 bases and 3 bases, with 9 bases remaining between them. The CDR3 reads CASSLAQGRYEQYF. In nucleotides, the CDR3 is TGTGCCAGCAGCTTAGCTCAGGGCCGCTACGAGCAGTACTTC.

The chain joins TRBV6-5 to TRBJ1-4; 7 nucleotides align to TRBD1. CDR1 MNHEY and CDR2 SVGAGI come from the germline V gene. The ends lost 0 bases at V and 3 bases at J; junction bases unmatched: 1. The CDR3 extends over 15 amino acids. The CDR3 coding sequence is TGTGCCAGCAGTTACTCGCAGGGGGCTAATGAAAAACTGTTTTTT. Translating it yields CASSYSQGANEKLFF.

The chain uses TRBV10-3 and TRBJ2-5; TRBD2 agrees at 8 bases. With the DNA end fitting TRBJ2-7 better, the J assignment may be wrong. Germline V gene data show CDR1 as ENHRY and CDR2 as SYGVKD. This CDR3 contains 14 residues. The CDR3 DNA reads TGTGCCACCACTAGCGGAGGGGGGGACTACGAGCAGTACTTC. It is translated as CATTSGGGDYEQYF.